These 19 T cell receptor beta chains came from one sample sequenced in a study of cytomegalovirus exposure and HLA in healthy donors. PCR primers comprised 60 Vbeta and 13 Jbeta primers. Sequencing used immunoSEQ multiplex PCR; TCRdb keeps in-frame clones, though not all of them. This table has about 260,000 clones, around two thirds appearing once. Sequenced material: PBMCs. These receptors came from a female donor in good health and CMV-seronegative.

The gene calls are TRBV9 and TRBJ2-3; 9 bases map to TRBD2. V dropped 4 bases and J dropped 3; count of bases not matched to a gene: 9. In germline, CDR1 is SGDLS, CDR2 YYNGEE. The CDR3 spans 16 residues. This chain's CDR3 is CASSPRLAEGTDTQYF. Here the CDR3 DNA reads TGTGCCAGCAGCCCCCGACTAGCGGAGGGGACAGATACGCAGTATTTT.

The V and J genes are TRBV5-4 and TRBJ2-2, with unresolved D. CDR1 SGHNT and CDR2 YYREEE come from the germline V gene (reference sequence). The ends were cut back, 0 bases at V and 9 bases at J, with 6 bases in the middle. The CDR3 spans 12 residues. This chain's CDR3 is CASSLDFRELFF. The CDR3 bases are TGTGCCAGCAGCTTGGACTTCCGGGAGCTGTTTTTT.

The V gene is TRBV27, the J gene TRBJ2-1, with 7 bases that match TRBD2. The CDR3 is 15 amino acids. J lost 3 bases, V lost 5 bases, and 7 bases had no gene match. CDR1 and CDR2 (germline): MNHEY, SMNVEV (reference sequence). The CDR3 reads CASSAPSGFYNEQFF. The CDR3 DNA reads TGTGCCAGCAGTGCGCCTAGCGGATTCTACAATGAGCAGTTCTTC.

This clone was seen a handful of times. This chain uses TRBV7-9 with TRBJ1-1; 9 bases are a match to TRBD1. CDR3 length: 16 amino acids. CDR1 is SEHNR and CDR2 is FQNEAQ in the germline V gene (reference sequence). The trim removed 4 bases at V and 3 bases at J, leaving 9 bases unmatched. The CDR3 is CASSYDRGIRDTEAFF. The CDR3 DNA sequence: TGTGCCAGCAGCTATGACAGGGGGATTCGGGACACTGAAGCTTTCTTT.

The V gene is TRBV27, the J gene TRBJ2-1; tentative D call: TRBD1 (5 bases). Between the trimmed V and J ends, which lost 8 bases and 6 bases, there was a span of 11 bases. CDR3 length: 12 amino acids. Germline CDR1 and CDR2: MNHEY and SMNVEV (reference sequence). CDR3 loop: CASGRGVNEQFF. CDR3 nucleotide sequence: TGTGCCAGCGGTAGGGGTGTCAATGAGCAGTTCTTC.

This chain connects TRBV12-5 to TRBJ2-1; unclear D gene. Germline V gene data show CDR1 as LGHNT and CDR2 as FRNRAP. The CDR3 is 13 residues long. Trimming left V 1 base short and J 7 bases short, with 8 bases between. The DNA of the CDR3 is TGTGCTAGTGGTTTGGCTCCTACTAATGAGCAGTTCTTC. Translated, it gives CASGLAPTNEQFF. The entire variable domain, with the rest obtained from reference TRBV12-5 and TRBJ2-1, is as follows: DARVTQTPRHKVTEMGQEVTMRCQPILGHNTVFWYRQTMMQGLELLAYFRNRAPLDDSGMPKDRFSAEMPDATLATLKIQPSEPRDSAVYFCASGLAPTNEQFFGPGTRLTVL.

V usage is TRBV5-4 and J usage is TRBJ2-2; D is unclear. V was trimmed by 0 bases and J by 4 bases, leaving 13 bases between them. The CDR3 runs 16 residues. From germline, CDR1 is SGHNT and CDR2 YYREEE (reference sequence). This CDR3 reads CASSLVGYERTGELFF. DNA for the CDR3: TGTGCCAGCAGCTTGGTGGGTTACGAGCGCACCGGGGAGCTGTTTTTT.

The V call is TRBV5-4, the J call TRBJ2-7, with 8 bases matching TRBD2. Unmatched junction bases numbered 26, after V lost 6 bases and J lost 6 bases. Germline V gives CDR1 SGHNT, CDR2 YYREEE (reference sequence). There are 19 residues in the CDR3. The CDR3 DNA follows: TGTGCCAGCAACAACAGCCCCCCGGGACTAGGGGGGAAGTTCGGCGAGCAGTACTTC. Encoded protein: CASNNSPPGLGGKFGEQYF.

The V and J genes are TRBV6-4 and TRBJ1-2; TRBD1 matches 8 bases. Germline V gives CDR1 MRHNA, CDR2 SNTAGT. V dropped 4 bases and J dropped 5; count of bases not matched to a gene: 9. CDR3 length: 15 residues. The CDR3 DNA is TGTGCCAGCAGTGCCGACTTTCAGGGGGCATATGGCTACACCTTC. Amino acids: CASSADFQGAYGYTF.

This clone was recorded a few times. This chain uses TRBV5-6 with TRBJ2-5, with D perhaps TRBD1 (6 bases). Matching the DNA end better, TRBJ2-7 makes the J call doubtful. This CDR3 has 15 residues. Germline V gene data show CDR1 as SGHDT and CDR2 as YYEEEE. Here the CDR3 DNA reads TGTGCCAGCAGCTTGGGGGGGCGGGTCTCCTACGAGCAGTACTTC. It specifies CASSLGGRVSYEQYF.

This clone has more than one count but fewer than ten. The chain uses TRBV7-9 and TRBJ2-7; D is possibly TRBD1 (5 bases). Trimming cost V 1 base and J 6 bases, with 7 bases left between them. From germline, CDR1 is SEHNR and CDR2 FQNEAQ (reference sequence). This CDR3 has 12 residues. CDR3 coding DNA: TGTGCCAGCAGCTTAGACAGGCGCGAGCAGTACTTC. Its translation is CASSLDRREQYF.

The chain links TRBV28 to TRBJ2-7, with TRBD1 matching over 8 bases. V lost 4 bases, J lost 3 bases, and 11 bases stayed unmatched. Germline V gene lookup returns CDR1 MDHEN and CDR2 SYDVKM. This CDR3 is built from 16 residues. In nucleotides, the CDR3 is TGTGCCAGCAGTTCCACAGGACAGGGTCGAGGCTACGAGCAGTACTTC. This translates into CASSSTGQGRGYEQYF.

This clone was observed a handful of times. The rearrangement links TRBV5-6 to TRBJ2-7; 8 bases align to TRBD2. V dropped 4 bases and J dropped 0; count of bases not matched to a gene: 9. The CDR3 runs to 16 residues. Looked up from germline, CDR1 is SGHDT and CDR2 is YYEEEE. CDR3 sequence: CASSLRLAGLSYEQYF. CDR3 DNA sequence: TGTGCCAGCAGCCTACGTTTAGCGGGACTCTCCTACGAGCAGTACTTC.

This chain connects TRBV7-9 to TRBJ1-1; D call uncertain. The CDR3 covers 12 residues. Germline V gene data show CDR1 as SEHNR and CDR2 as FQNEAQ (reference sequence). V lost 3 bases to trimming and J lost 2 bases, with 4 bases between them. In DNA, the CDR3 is TGTGCCAGCAGCTTCCCTAACACTGAAGCTTTCTTT. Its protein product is CASSFPNTEAFF.

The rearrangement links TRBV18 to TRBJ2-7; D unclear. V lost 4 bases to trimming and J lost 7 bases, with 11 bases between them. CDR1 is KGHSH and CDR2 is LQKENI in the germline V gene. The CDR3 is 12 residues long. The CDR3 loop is CASSRIIEEQYF. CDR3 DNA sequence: TGTGCCAGCTCACGAATCATAGAAGAGCAGTACTTC. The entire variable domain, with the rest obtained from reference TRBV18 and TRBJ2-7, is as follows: NAGVMQNPRHLVRRRGQEARLRCSPMKGHSHVYWYRQLPEEGLKFMVYLQKENIIDESGMPKERFSAEFPKEGPSILRIQQVVRGDSAAYFCASSRIIEEQYFGPGTRLTVT.

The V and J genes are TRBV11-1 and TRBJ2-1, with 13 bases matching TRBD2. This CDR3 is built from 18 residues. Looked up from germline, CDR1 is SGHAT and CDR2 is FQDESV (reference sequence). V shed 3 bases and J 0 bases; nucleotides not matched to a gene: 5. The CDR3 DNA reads TGTGCCAGCAGCTTGGTACTAGCGGGAGGGAGCTCCTACAATGAGCAGTTCTTC. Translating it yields CASSLVLAGGSSYNEQFF.

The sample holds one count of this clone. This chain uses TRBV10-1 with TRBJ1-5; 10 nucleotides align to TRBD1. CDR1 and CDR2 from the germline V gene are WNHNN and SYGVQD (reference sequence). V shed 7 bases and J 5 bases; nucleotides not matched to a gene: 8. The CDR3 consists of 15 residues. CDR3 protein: CASTWDRGTDQPQHF. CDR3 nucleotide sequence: TGCGCCAGCACCTGGGACAGGGGAACTGATCAGCCCCAGCATTTT.

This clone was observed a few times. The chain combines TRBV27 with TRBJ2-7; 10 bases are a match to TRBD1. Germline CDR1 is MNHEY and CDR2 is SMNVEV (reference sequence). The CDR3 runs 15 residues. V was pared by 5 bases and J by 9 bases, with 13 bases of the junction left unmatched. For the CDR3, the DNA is TGTGCCAGCAGTCCAGGGAGGGACAGGGGCCGGGGGCAGTACTTC. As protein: CASSPGRDRGRGQYF.

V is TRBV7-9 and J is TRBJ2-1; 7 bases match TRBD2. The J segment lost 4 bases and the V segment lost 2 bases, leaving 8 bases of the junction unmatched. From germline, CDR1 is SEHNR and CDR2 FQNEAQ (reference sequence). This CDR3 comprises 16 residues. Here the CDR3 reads CASSLRSGRGYNEQFF. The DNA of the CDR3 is TGTGCCAGCAGCTTAAGGTCTGGGAGGGGATACAATGAGCAGTTCTTC.